This T cell receptor (beta chain) was profiled in a study of blood T cells in healthy people across ages. This clonotype was seen many times. A second PCR, run for about 6 to 11 cycles, used a sample-barcoded 5' primer plus a J-beta primer mix. TCRdb re-analysed the 5' RACE reads in MiXCR, keeping a single row per CDR3 protein. The data hold hundreds of thousands of distinct CDR3 sequences, with around a quarter observed a single time. The V end was cut by 5 bases, the J end by 7 bases, with 19 bases between. The CDR3 covers 15 residues. This sample also appeared in a second study, on T cells of mothers and their children.

This clonotype was sampled from a boy aged 10-17 years in good health. The chain is built from TRBV12-3 or TRBV12-4 and TRBJ2-3; D assignment may be TRBD1 or TRBD2 (5 bases each). Specimen: blood. CDR3 protein: CASSPEDWGWYTQYF. CDR3 DNA: TGTGCCAGCAGTCCCGAGGACTGGGGCTGGTATACGCAGTATTTT.